These T cell receptor beta chains were read from a single sample in a study of blood T cell repertoires in COVID-19. Produced via immunoSEQ multiplex PCR; TCRdb's table is partial and in-frame only. The table records around 160,000 clones, around 83% of them present only once. The specimen sequenced was PBMCs or T cells enriched from blood (not recorded which). These receptors were taken from a woman in her 50s who had been exposed to COVID-19. The CDR3 runs from the conserved cysteine through the conserved F or W. The D gene is left open where the match is weak.

DNA: TGTGCCAGCAGCTGGGGAGCGGGACAGGGTACCTACGAGCAGTACTTC; CDR3: CASSWGAGQGTYEQYF; V: TRBV27; J: TRBJ2-7; D: TRBD1
DNA: TGTGCCAGCAGCTTAACGGGAGCAACTAATGAAAAACTGTTTTTT; CDR3: CASSLTGATNEKLFF; V: TRBV7-6; J: TRBJ1-4; D: .
DNA: TGTGCCAGCAGTGACCCGGACAGGGCCTATAATTCACCCCTCCACTTT; CDR3: CASSDPDRAYNSPLHF; V: TRBV6-1; J: TRBJ1-6; D: TRBD1
DNA: TGTGCCATCAGTGACGGGACAGGAGCTAACTATGGCTACACCTTC; CDR3: CAISDGTGANYGYTF; V: TRBV10-3; J: TRBJ1-2; D: TRBD1
DNA: TGTGCCAGCAGCTTAAGGACTAGCGGGTTTGTCCAAGAGACCCAGTACTTC; CDR3: CASSLRTSGFVQETQYF; V: TRBV7-2; J: TRBJ2-5; D: TRBD2
DNA: TGCGCCAGCAGCATCGGGACTCACAATGAGCAGTTCTTC; CDR3: CASSIGTHNEQFF; V: TRBV5-1; J: TRBJ2-1; D: .
DNA: TGTGCCAGCAGCTTACAGGACACCATATATTTT; CDR3: CASSLQDTIYF; V: TRBV5-5; J: TRBJ1-3; D: .
DNA: TGTGCCAGCCAGACAGCGAATCAGCCCCAGCATTTT; CDR3: CASQTANQPQHF; V: TRBV19; J: TRBJ1-5; D: .
DNA: TGTGCCAGCCGGGACAGTCCCTATAATTCACCCCTCCACTTT; CDR3: CASRDSPYNSPLHF; V: TRBV2; J: TRBJ1-6; D: TRBD1
DNA: TGTGCCAGCTCACGGGACAGGGCGAACACTGAAGCTTTCTTT; CDR3: CASSRDRANTEAFF; V: TRBV18; J: TRBJ1-1; D: TRBD1
DNA: TGTGCGAGCGGCAGAGGCGACTCTGGAAACACCATATATTTT; CDR3: CASGRGDSGNTIYF; V: TRBV6-5; J: TRBJ1-3; D: .
DNA: TGCGCCAGCAGCCAAGGGACTAGCGGGAGGGCCTACGAGCAGTACTTC; CDR3: CASSQGTSGRAYEQYF; V: TRBV4-1; J: TRBJ2-7; D: TRBD2
DNA: TGTGCCAGCAGTTTGGACAGGGGGGTCGATCAGCCCCAGCATTTT; CDR3: CASSLDRGVDQPQHF; V: TRBV6-2/TRBV6-3; J: TRBJ1-5; D: TRBD1
DNA: TGTGCCAGCAGTCCCTATACAGAGAACACTGAAGCTTTCTTT; CDR3: CASSPYTENTEAFF; V: TRBV6-6; J: TRBJ1-1; D: .